This TCR beta chain was sequenced in a study of blood T cell repertoires in COVID-19. About the research overall: Researchers got acute and convalescent COVID-19 samples from the United States, Italy and Spain. The analysed material was cDNA or gDNA that came from T cells, B-cell-depleted T cells, or PBMCs.

Patients in Seattle were enrolled during active infection, then followed longitudinally. This CDR3 region has 15 residues. With V trimmed by 7 bases and J by 2 bases, 11 bases remained unmatched. Germline V CDR1 and CDR2: MNHEY, SMNVEV (reference sequence). The method was immunoSEQ multiplex PCR; TCRdb's version includes in-frame clones alone and lacks a portion of them. Of under 250,000 clones detected, 86% appear once; the ten largest clones hold 5.5% to 6%. The chain is built from TRBV27 and TRBJ2-7; 7 bases agree with TRBD2. This sequence originates from a woman older than 75 with COVID-19, enrolled during active disease. The sample taken for sequencing was peripheral blood. The CDR3 reads CASNTIAGRPYEQYF. The DNA of the CDR3 is TGTGCCAGCAACACCATAGCGGGTAGACCCTACGAGCAGTACTTC.